This TCR beta chain was identified during a study of early stage breast cancer tumors. As for the study in general: Most invasive tumors, twelve of 16, were ER+/PR+/HER2-.

The ends were cut back, 4 bases at V and 0 bases at J, with 20 bases in the middle. The CDR3 extends over 19 amino acids. Germline values: CDR1 SGHRS, CDR2 YFSETQ. In regard to this clone: What it recognizes is unknown.

Notes on the study in general: Most shared enriched TCRB sequences were commonly generated ones.

Repertoires were generated with immunoSEQ multiplex PCR, while TCRdb's copy carries only in-frame clones and drops some. This table holds 45,000 to 60,000 clones, around 90% found once. V gene TRBV5-1 combines with J gene TRBJ1-6; perhaps TRBD1 as D (5 bases). This receptor was obtained from a person aged 65-85 years with breast cancer. Sequencing used blood. CDR3: CASSRTFRADSSYNSPLHF. The CDR3 region has the DNA TGCGCCAGCAGCCGGACCTTCAGGGCAGATAGCTCCTATAATTCACCCCTCCACTTT.